The 10 T cell receptor beta chains reported below all come from one sample, sequenced in a study of regulatory T cells in long-lasting Graves disease. Time point of the sample: persistent/refractory GD, antithyroid drugs over 5 years with positive TRAb. PBMC-derived RNA was used for the TCR library. Investigators prepared the TCR beta libraries by applying iRepertoire HTBI primers and Arm-PCR of CDR3 regions. Each CDR3 protein gets one entry after TCRdb re-called the multiplex PCR reads with MiXCR. Here the sample spans around 460,000 distinct CDR3 sequences, roughly 22% being singletons. Sequences were derived from peripheral blood mononuclear cells (PBMCs), sampled when the disease was refractory, from a patient treated with antithyroid drugs. The source is a female donor with Graves disease.

This clonotype was recorded a few times. The V gene is TRBV7-2, the J gene TRBJ1-1, with D unresolved. Germline V gene data show CDR1 as SGHTA and CDR2 as FQGNSA. V lost 1 base and J 2 bases, leaving 11 bases between the germline ends. The CDR3 is 15 residues long. The CDR3 here is CASSLGAPGNTEAFF. CDR3 bases: TGTGCCAGCAGCTTAGGGGCTCCAGGCAACACTGAAGCTTTCTTT.

This chain uses TRBV29-1 with TRBJ2-2; 7 bases are shared with TRBD2. The CDR3 is made up of 14 amino acids. Germline V gene sequence: CDR1 SQVTM, CDR2 ANQGSEA. The ends lost 5 bases at V and 2 bases at J; junction bases unmatched: 5. The CDR3 here is CSVRSGANTGELFF. CDR3 nucleotide sequence: TGCAGCGTTAGAAGCGGGGCAAACACCGGGGAGCTGTTTTTT.

At least ten counts were recorded for this clonotype. The chain joins TRBV5-5 to TRBJ1-2; D is ambiguous. This CDR3 has 14 residues. The V gene's germline CDR1 is SGHKS and CDR2 YYEKEE (reference sequence). The V end lost 5 bases, the J end lost 2 bases, and 13 bases lay between the germline ends. CDR3 residues: CASRSQRRNYGYTF. The CDR3 DNA follows: TGTGCCAGCAGATCACAGAGACGGAACTATGGCTACACCTTC.

The chain employs TRBV6-1 and TRBJ2-6; a weak D match, TRBD2 (6 bases). The CDR3 totals 15 residues. Germline CDR1 reads MNHNS; CDR2 reads SASEGT. V dropped 10 bases and J dropped 4 bases, with 17 bases sitting between them. The CDR3 DNA reads TGTGCCACCTTCGGGGGAAGGCGCGGGGCCAACGTCCTGACTTTC. Amino acid sequence: CATFGGRRGANVLTF.

This clonotype appeared a few times. This chain connects TRBV11-2 to TRBJ2-1, with 9 bases lining up with TRBD2. Germline V CDR1 and CDR2: SGHAT, FQNNGV. The CDR3 sequence is 16 residues long. The V gene end was trimmed by 3 bases and the J gene end by 1 base; junction bases not matched to a gene: 4. The CDR3 loop is CASSFLAGSSYNEQFF. The CDR3 DNA reads TGTGCCAGCAGCTTCCTAGCGGGGAGTTCCTACAATGAGCAGTTCTTC.

This sequence joins TRBV4-3 and TRBJ1-5; D is ambiguous. The V gene's germline CDR1 is LGHNA and CDR2 YSLEER. The CDR3 extends over 14 amino acids. The V end lost 0 bases, the J end lost 5 bases, and 8 bases lay between the germline ends. DNA of the CDR3: TGCGCCAGCAGCCAAGATGAAAGACATCAGCCCCAGCATTTT. Translating gives CASSQDERHQPQHF.

This clonotype was observed once. A clone one base away is much larger, so this may be a read error. V and J are TRBV6-2 or TRBV6-3 and TRBJ2-4; weak D call: TRBD2 (5 bases). Germline CDR1 reads MNHEY; CDR2 reads SVGEGT. This CDR3 contains 16 residues. Trimming removed 5 bases at V and 15 bases at J, with 29 bases between. The CDR3 bases are TGTGCCAGCAGTCCCTCGCGTGGGCCCCTCGGGGAGACCCGGTACTTC. It codes for CASSPSRGPLGETRYF.

This clonotype was observed a few times. The chain has TRBV28 and TRBJ2-5, with a possible D match to TRBD1 (7 bases). Per the germline V gene, CDR1 is MDHEN and CDR2 is SYDVKM. The V end lost 5 bases, the J end lost 4 bases, and 23 bases lay between the germline ends. The CDR3 sequence is 17 residues long. The CDR3, as DNA: TGTGCCAGCAGTGAGACAGGGTTGCGGGATGGGGCAGAGACCCAGTACTTC. Amino acid sequence: CASSETGLRDGAETQYF.

In its sample, this clonotype was seen once. This sequence may be a read error, since a much larger clone differs from it by one base. The rearrangement links TRBV6-5 to TRBJ1-2; D is unresolved. V gave up 2 bases and J gave up 3 bases, with 13 bases separating them. This CDR3 region has 15 residues. Germline CDR1 is MNHEY and CDR2 is SVGAGI. The CDR3 is CASSYESEGHYGYTF. In DNA, the CDR3 is TGTGCCAGCAGTTACGAGTCCGAAGGCCACTATGGCTACACCTTC.

The V and J genes are TRBV25-1 and TRBJ2-7; 9 positions agree with TRBD1. J lost 5 bases, V lost 4 bases, and 6 bases had no gene match. Germline V gives CDR1 MGHDK, CDR2 SYGVNS. The CDR3 extends over 14 amino acids. This CDR3 reads CASSVGDRDHEQYF. CDR3 nucleotide sequence: TGTGCCAGCAGTGTAGGGGACAGGGACCACGAGCAGTACTTC.